These T cell receptor beta chains were read from a single sample in a study of T cell repertoires in cytomegalovirus infection. Which antigens these TCRs recognize remains unknown. TCRdb processed the reads anew with MiXCR; each CDR3 protein has one entry. This sample has 680,000 or so distinct CDR3 sequences; around a third occur once, and the top ten carry 15% to 20%. Sequencing used cultured PBMCs, obtained from culture after CMV antigen stimulation. These receptor sequences come from a human donor in good health (CMV status not recorded). Some clones in this sample may be carry-over from other donors' samples. The CDR3 runs from the conserved cysteine through the conserved F or W. The D gene is left open where the match is weak. Part of the rows lack a size; the others show once, few, many or a class for expanded clones.

j_call v_call clone_size d_call cdr3_aa cdr3_nt
TRBJ1-4 TRBV6-1 NA TRBD1 CASSDRGTTNEKLFF TGTGCCAGCAGTGACAGGGGGACAACTAATGAAAAACTGTTTTTT
TRBJ2-5 TRBV7-2 few NA CASKEGRAPVKTQYF TGTGCCAGCAAGGAGGGGCGGGCACCTGTCAAGACCCAGTACTTC
TRBJ2-1 TRBV7-6 few TRBD2 CASSLAAGGQDEQFF TGTGCCAGCAGCTTAGCTGCGGGGGGGCAGGATGAGCAGTTCTTC
TRBJ1-5 TRBV4-1 NA NA CASSRVGLSNQPQHF TGCGCCAGCAGCCGCGTCGGACTGAGCAATCAGCCCCAGCATTTT
TRBJ2-1 TRBV27 NA NA CASMRSRLDEQFF TGTGCCAGCATGCGGTCCCGCCTCGATGAGCAGTTCTTC
TRBJ1-1 TRBV10-3 NA TRBD1 CAISSTGGVYTEAFF TGTGCCATCAGTAGTACAGGGGGCGTTTACACTGAAGCTTTCTTT
TRBJ2-3 TRBV7-2 few NA CASSLDKGWRGRTDTQYF TGTGCCAGCAGCTTAGACAAAGGCTGGCGGGGTCGCACAGATACGCAGTATTTT
TRBJ1-1 TRBV11-2 NA NA CASSPGMGETEAFF TGTGCCAGCAGCCCCGGGATGGGCGAGACTGAAGCTTTCTTT
TRBJ2-3 TRBV6-6 few TRBD2 CASSYPGLEVEDTQYF TGTGCCAGCAGTTACCCTGGACTAGAAGTGGAAGATACGCAGTATTTT
TRBJ2-5 TRBV7-7 few TRBD1 CASSARRDRGETQYF TGTGCCAGCAGCGCAAGACGGGACAGGGGTGAGACCCAGTACTTC
TRBJ2-1 TRBV27 few NA CASARYPSSYNEQFF TGTGCCAGCGCCCGCTACCCCAGCTCCTACAATGAGCAGTTCTTC
TRBJ2-3 TRBV7-9 NA TRBD2 CASSRLAETDTQYF TGTGCCAGCAGCCGGCTAGCGGAGACGGATACGCAGTATTTT
TRBJ1-2 TRBV19 many NA CASSPYRGEEGGGYTF TGTGCCAGTAGCCCGTACCGGGGTGAAGAAGGCGGTGGCTACACCTTC
TRBJ2-1 TRBV19 few NA CASSMASVGQFF TGTGCCAGTAGTATGGCCTCCGTCGGGCAGTTCTTC
TRBJ1-3 TRBV7-8 NA NA CASSLGSPGNTIYF TGTGCCAGCAGCCTAGGAAGTCCTGGAAACACCATATATTTT
TRBJ2-3 TRBV12-3/TRBV12-4 NA TRBD2 CASSLALGLAGATDTQYF TGTGCCAGCAGTTTAGCGCTAGGGCTAGCGGGGGCCACAGATACGCAGTATTTT
TRBJ2-1 TRBV28 NA NA CASSLHRGFSYNEQFF TGTGCCAGCAGTTTACACCGGGGCTTCTCCTACAATGAGCAGTTCTTC
TRBJ2-1 TRBV12-3/TRBV12-4 few NA CASSISYSYNEQFF TGTGCCAGCAGCATTAGCTACTCCTACAATGAGCAGTTCTTC
TRBJ2-5 TRBV19 NA TRBD2 CASSSSGGVQETQYF TGTGCCAGTAGTTCTAGCGGGGGAGTACAAGAGACCCAGTACTTC
TRBJ1-2 TRBV28 NA NA CASRDWGAYGYTF TGTGCCAGCCGGGATTGGGGGGCGTATGGCTACACCTTC
TRBJ2-2 TRBV12-3/TRBV12-4 once NA CASSLAQTITGELFF TGTGCCAGCAGTTTGGCACAGACGATCACCGGGGAGCTGTTTTTT
TRBJ1-3 TRBV7-9 NA NA CASSLGRADGNTIYF TGTGCCAGCAGCTTAGGTCGGGCGGATGGAAACACCATATATTTT